The text below deals with one TCR beta chain. Source study methods: Amplified reference gene primers provided the basis for estimating nucleated cell counts. Method: immunoSEQ multiplex PCR; TCRdb's copy keeps in-frame clones and lacks some. D and trimming were read from the DNA, whereas the V and J calls and clone size are those reported in that table. Counted here are about 140,000 clones, roughly 90% occurring once; the ten biggest clones make up 2.5% to 3%. The entry originates in a study of blood T cell repertoires in COVID-19. Study-level background: Specimens from acute and convalescent COVID-19 originated in the United States, Italy and Spain. PBMCs, B-cell-depleted T cells, or T cells were the source of the cDNA or gDNA that made up the material.

Trimming removed 4 bases from V and 4 bases from J; junction bases left unmatched: 6. The CDR3 is made up of 16 amino acids. Per the germline V gene, CDR1 is MNHNS and CDR2 is SASEGT. The chain links TRBV6-1 to TRBJ2-6, with 8 bases fitting TRBD1. This TCR was recovered from a man aged 60-69 years with active or convalescent COVID-19. The sequencing input was peripheral blood. The chain's CDR3 is CASSAQTGAGANVLTF. CDR3 sequence (DNA): TGTGCCAGCAGTGCCCAGACAGGGGCCGGGGCCAACGTCCTGACTTTC.